Sequencing of this TCR beta chain was carried out in a study of blood T cell repertoires in COVID-19. The CDR3 consists of 16 residues. Germline V gene lookup returns CDR1 MDHEN and CDR2 SYDVKM. Trimming took 5 bases from V and 9 from J, leaving 26 bases between them. The method was immunoSEQ multiplex PCR; TCRdb's version includes in-frame clones alone and lacks a portion of them. The table lists 53,000 or so clones, more than 60% of them singletons. This clone was counted only a few times. The J gene is TRBJ2-7, the V gene TRBV28; possible D gene TRBD2, 5 bases. This receptor was identified in a human donor with active or convalescent COVID-19. The donor label of this sample is uncertain. Sample: peripheral blood. The CDR3 loop is CASSLTGSRTYEGQYF. For the CDR3, the DNA is TGTGCCAGCAGTCTCACTGGGAGCCGAACGTACGAGGGGCAGTACTTC.